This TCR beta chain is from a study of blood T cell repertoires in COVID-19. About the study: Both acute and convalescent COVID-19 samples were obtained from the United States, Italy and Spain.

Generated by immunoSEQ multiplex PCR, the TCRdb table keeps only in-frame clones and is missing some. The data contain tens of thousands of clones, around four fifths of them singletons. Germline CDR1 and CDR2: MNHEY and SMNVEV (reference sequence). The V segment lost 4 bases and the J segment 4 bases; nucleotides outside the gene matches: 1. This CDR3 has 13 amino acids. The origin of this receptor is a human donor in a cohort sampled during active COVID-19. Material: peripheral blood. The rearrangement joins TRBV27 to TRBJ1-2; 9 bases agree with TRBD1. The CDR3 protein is CASSSGQGYGYTF. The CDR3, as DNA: TGTGCCAGCAGTTCGGGACAGGGCTATGGCTACACCTTC.